This is a list of T cell receptor beta chains from one sample in a study of identical twins. MiXCR, run by TCRdb on the 5' RACE reads, gives a single entry per CDR3 protein. The sample includes roughly 220,000 distinct CDR3 sequences, 6.5% seen only once; the top ten take less than 15%. The data also belong to a second study, concerning T cells expressing NK-cell markers.

Sequenced material: CD8+ T cells sorted from blood. The receptors stem from a young woman in good health. Both conserved end residues are part of each CDR3. Fields, in order: CDR3 length, V gene, CDR3 protein.

>16|TRBV9
CASSGNRGPSYNEQFF
>15|TRBV27
CASSQLIGDQETQYF
>13|TRBV7-9
CASQGPNTGELFF
>14|TRBV29-1
CSVDMGAPNYGYTF
>14|TRBV11-2
CASSHPTGEEPLHF
>13|TRBV24-1
CATSDRTSDKQFF
>15|TRBV20-1
CSAEDAGKMYNEQFF
>11|TRBV12-3/TRBV12-4
CASSYSIEQFF
>14|TRBV6-5
CASSYEGFNQPQHF
>17|TRBV7-9
CASSSKTTSGEVYTQYF
>16|TRBV13
CASSLGLEEGISEQYF